These 7 T cell receptor beta chains were all obtained from the same sample, sequenced in a study of blood T cell repertoires in COVID-19. Only in-frame clones appear in the TCRdb table, and some are missing; sequencing was by immunoSEQ multiplex PCR. The repertoire holds 300,000 to 400,000 clones, with roughly 90% as singletons. Sequenced material: peripheral blood. These TCRs come from a woman in her 70s with COVID-19, enrolled during active disease.

The gene calls are TRBV28 and TRBJ1-2; 8 positions match TRBD1. The germline CDR1 and CDR2 sequences are MDHEN and SYDVKM. The CDR3 length is 15 residues. The J segment lost 3 bases and the V segment lost 5 bases, leaving 8 bases of the junction unmatched. CDR3 sequence: CASSRPLTGDYGYTF. CDR3 nucleotide sequence: TGTGCCAGCAGTCGACCCCTGACAGGGGACTATGGCTACACCTTC.

The chain links TRBV6-5 to TRBJ1-6; perhaps TRBD1 as D (5 bases). The V end was cut by 11 bases, the J end by 7 bases, with 15 bases between. Germline values: CDR1 MNHEY, CDR2 SVGAGI. This CDR3 is 13 amino acids long. The CDR3 sequence is CAGGGINNSPLHF. CDR3 nucleotide sequence: TGTGCCGGGGGGGGGATTAACAATTCACCCCTCCACTTT.

The V call is TRBV27, the J call TRBJ1-3, with D maybe TRBD1 (6 bases). V was pared by 5 bases and J by 0 bases, with 23 bases between. This CDR3 region has 19 residues. Germline V gene sequence: CDR1 MNHEY, CDR2 SMNVEV (reference sequence). This CDR3 is CASSRRGGGGRASGNTIYF. CDR3 nucleotide sequence: TGTGCCAGCAGTCGAAGAGGAGGGGGGGGCAGGGCCTCTGGAAACACCATATATTTT.

The V and J genes are TRBV30 and TRBJ1-4; TRBD1 agrees at 7 bases. Germline lookup yields CDR1 GTSNPN and CDR2 SVGIG (reference sequence). Losses at the gene ends were 4 bases for V and 3 bases for J; bases not matched to a gene: 2. The CDR3 sequence is 13 residues long. Written as DNA, the CDR3 is TGTGCCTGGACGGGACAGCCTAATGAAAAACTGTTTTTT. It is translated as CAWTGQPNEKLFF.

The chain uses TRBV6-5 and TRBJ1-5; 9 positions match TRBD1. This CDR3 region has 14 residues. Germline CDR1 is MNHEY and CDR2 is SVGAGI. V lost 4 bases and J lost 4; bases outside the gene matches: 2. The CDR3 region is CASSSGTGNQPQHF. CDR3 sequence (DNA): TGTGCCAGCAGTTCCGGGACAGGGAATCAGCCCCAGCATTTT.

CDR3 bases: TGTGCCAGCAGCAAAGAGTTCTACAGGGGTGGGAATGAGCAGTTCTTC. Protein: CASSKEFYRGGNEQFF. The gene calls are TRBV7-8 and TRBJ2-1; 7 nucleotides line up with TRBD1. Germline values: CDR1 SGHVS, CDR2 FQNEAQ. With 5 bases clipped from V and 7 bases from J, the junction kept 14 bases outside the gene matches. This CDR3 has 16 residues. The full variable domain, its missing parts supplied by reference TRBV7-8 and TRBJ2-1, is GAGVSQSPRYKVAKRGQDVALRCDPISGHVSLFWYQQALGQGPEFLTYFQNEAQLDKSGLPSDRFFAERPEGSVSTLKIQRTQQEDSAVYLCASSKEFYRGGNEQFFGPGTRLTVL.

The count of this clone is one. The chain uses TRBV19 and TRBJ1-1; a possible D gene is TRBD1 (6 bases). Trimming shortened V by 4 bases and J by 3 bases, and 15 bases separated the two germline ends. CDR3 length: 15 residues. Germline CDR1 reads LNHDA; CDR2 reads SQIVND (reference sequence). In DNA, the CDR3 is TGTGCCAGTAGTAGGATTCACGACAGGTACACTGAAGCTTTCTTT. This sequence encodes CASSRIHDRYTEAFF.